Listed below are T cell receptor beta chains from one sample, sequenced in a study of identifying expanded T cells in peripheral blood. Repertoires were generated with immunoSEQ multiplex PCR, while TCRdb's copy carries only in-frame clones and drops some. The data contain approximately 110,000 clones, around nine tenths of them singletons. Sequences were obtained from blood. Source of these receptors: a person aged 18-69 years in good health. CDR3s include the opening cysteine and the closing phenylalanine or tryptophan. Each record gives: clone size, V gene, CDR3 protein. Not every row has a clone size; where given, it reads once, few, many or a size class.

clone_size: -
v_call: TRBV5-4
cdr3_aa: CASSLEATYEQYF

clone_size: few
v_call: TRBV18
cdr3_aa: CASSLAGDNYNEQFF

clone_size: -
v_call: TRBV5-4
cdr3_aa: CASRQGELRGEQFF

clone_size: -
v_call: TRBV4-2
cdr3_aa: CASSQRAGVPDTQYF

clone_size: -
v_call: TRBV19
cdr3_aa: CASSISGGASSYNEQFF

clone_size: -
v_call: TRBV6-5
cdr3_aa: CASSYGTGGYEQYF

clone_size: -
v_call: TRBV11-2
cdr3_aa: CASSLVGASGYEQYF

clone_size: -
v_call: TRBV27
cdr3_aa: CASSLVPGNSPLHF

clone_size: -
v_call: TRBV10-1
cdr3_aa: CASSGGLSSYNEQFF

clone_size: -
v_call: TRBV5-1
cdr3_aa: CASSLAGGRSETQYF

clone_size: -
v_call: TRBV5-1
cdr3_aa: CASSPGQGVRTGELFF

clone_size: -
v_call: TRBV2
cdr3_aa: CASSGTGAGPSNQPQHF

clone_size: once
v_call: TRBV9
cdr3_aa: CASSAMSGTVGEKLFF

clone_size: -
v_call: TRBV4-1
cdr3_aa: CASSQRQGLRNQPQHF

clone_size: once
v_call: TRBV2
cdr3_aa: CASSFSQGAETQYF

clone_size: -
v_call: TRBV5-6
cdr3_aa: CASSFTGQSNEKLFF

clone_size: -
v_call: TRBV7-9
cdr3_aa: CASSRGSQETQYF

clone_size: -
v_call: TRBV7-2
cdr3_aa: CASSLVGGFNQPQHF

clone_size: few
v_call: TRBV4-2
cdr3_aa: CASSQSRARKETQYF

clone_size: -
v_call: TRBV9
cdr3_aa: CASSVGPGSTDTQYF

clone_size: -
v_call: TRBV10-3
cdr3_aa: CAIASGLSSYEQYF

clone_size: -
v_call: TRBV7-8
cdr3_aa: CASSMVGHGGEQYF

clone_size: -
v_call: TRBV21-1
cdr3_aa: CASSKAGGGSYEQYF

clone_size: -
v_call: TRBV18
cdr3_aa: CASSDTGDAEAFF

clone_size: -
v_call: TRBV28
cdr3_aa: CASRRDGLMWYEQYF

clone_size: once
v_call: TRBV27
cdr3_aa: CASSFGGSYGYTF

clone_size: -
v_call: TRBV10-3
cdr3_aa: CAISESARGAPDEKLFF

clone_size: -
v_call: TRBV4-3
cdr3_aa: CASSGPGTGVPNTGELFF

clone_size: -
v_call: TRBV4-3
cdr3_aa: CASSQDGAGARDTQYF